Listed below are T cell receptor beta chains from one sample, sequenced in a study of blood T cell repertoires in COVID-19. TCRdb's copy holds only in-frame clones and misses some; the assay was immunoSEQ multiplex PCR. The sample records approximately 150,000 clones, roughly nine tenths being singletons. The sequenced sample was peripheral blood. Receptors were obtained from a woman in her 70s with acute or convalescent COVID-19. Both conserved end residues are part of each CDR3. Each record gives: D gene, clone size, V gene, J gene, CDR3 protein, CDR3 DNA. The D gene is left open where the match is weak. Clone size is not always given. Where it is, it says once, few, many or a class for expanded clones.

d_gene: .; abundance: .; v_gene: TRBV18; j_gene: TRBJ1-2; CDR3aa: CASSLGAANYGYTF; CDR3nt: TGTGCCAGCTCACTAGGGGCAGCTAACTATGGCTACACCTTC
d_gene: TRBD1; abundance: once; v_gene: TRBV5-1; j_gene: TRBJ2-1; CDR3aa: CASSRGQGVGNEQFF; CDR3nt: TGCGCCAGCAGCCGAGGACAGGGGGTAGGTAATGAGCAGTTCTTC
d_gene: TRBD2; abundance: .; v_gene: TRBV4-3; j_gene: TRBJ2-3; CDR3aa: CASSRSSGGGTDTQYF; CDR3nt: TGCGCCAGCAGCCGCTCTAGCGGGGGCGGCACAGATACGCAGTATTTT
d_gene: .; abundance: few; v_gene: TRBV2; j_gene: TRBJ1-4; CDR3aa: CASIRQGLDNEKLFF; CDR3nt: TGTGCCAGCATTCGGCAGGGACTGGATAATGAAAAACTGTTTTTT
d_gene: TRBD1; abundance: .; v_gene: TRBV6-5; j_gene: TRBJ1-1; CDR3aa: CASSSRQGAFF; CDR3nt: TGTGCCAGCAGCTCCCGACAGGGAGCTTTCTTT
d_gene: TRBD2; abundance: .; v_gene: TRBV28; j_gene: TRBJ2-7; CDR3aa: CASSPSGRVYEQYF; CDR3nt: TGTGCCAGCAGTCCTAGCGGAAGGGTTTACGAGCAGTACTTC
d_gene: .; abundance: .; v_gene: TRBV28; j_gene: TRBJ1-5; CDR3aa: CASSLSRLGLGQPQHF; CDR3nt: TGTGCCAGCAGTTTATCCCGACTTGGGTTGGGTCAGCCCCAGCATTTT
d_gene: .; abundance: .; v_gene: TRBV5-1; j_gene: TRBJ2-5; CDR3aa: CASSLGTGETQYF; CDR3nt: TGCGCCAGCAGCTTGGGCACAGGGGAGACCCAGTACTTC
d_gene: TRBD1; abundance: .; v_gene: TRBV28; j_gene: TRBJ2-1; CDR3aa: CASSYGTVYNEQFF; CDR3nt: TGTGCCAGCAGTTACGGGACAGTCTACAATGAGCAGTTCTTC
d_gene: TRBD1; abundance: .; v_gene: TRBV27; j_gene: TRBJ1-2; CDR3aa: CASSSRDRDYGYTF; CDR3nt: TGTGCCAGCAGTTCCCGGGACAGGGACTATGGCTACACCTTC
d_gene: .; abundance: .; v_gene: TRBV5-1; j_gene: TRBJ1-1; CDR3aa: CASSLDRAAEAFF; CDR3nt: TGCGCCAGCAGCTTGGACAGGGCGGCTGAAGCTTTCTTT
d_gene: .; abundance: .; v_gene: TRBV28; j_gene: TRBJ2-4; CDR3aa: CASSLSRYRGLTKNIQYF; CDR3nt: TGTGCCAGCAGTTTATCACGGTACAGGGGACTTACCAAAAACATTCAGTACTTC
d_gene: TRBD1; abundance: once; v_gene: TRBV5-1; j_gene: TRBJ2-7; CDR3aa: CASSPGTGAYEQYF; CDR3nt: TGCGCCAGCAGCCCCGGGACAGGGGCCTACGAGCAGTACTTC
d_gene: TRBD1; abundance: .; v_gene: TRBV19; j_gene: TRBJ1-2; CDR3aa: CASSIWDSPGATF; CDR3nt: TGTGCCAGTAGTATTTGGGACAGTCCCGGTGCCACCTTC
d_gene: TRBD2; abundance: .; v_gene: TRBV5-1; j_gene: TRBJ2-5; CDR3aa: CASSPALLAGGKTQYF; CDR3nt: TGCGCCAGCAGCCCGGCCTTACTAGCGGGGGGCAAGACCCAGTACTTC
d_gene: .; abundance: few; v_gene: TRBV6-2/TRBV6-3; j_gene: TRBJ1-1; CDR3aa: CASSYGAGTTEAFF; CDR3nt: TGTGCCAGCAGTTACGGGGCGGGGACCACTGAAGCTTTCTTT
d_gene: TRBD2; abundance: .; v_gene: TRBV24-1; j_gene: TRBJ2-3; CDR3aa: CATSGASGSPDTQYF; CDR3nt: TGTGCCACCAGTGGGGCTAGCGGGAGCCCAGATACGCAGTATTTT
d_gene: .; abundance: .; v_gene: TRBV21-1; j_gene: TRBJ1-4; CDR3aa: CASRIRDSNEKLFF; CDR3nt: TGTGCCAGCAGGATCCGGGACAGTAATGAAAAACTGTTTTTT
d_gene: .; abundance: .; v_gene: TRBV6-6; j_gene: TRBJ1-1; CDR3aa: CASSYPQEEGFWF; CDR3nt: TGTGCCAGCAGTTACCCGCAGGAAGAGGGTTTCTGGTTT
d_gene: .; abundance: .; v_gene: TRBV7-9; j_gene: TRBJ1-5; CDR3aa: CASSLEGISQPQHF; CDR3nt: TGTGCCAGCAGCTTGGAGGGTATCAGTCAGCCCCAGCATTTT
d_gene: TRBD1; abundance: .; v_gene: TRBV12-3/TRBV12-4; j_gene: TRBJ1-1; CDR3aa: CASSSRQGSEAFF; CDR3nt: TGTGCCAGCAGTTCCAGACAGGGTTCTGAAGCTTTCTTT
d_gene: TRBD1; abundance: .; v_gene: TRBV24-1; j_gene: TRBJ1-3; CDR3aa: CATSDIPDRGGNTIYF; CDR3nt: TGTGCCACCAGTGATATACCGGACAGGGGAGGAAACACCATATATTTT
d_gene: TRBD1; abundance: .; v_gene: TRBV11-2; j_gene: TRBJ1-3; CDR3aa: CASSLWTGAHSGNTIYF; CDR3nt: TGTGCCAGCAGCCTTTGGACAGGGGCCCACTCTGGAAACACCATATATTTT
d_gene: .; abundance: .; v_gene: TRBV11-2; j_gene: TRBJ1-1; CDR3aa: CASRSDWYEAFF; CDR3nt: TGTGCCAGCAGGTCCGACTGGTATGAAGCTTTCTTT
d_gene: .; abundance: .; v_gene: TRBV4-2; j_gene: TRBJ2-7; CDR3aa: CASSGRRDIAYEQYF; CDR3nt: TGTGCCAGCAGCGGACGCCGGGACATAGCCTACGAGCAGTACTTC
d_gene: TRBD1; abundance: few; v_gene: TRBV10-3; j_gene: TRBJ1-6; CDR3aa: CAIQGDRGNSPLHF; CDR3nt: TGTGCCATACAGGGGGACCGGGGTAATTCACCCCTCCACTTT
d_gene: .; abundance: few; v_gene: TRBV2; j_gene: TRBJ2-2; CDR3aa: CASRPGTYTGELFF; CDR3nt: TGTGCCAGCAGACCGGGAACGTACACCGGGGAGCTGTTTTTT
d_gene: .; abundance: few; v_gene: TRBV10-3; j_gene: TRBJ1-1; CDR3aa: CAISVLLNTEAFF; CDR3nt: TGTGCCATCAGTGTTCTACTGAACACTGAAGCTTTCTTT
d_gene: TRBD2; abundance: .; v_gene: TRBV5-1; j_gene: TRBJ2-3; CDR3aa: CASSLGLSGGADTQYF; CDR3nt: TGCGCCAGCAGCTTGGGGCTTAGCGGGGGGGCAGATACGCAGTATTTT
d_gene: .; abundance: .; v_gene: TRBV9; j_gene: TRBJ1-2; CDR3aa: CASSVRGYGYTF; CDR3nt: TGTGCCAGCAGCGTACGGGGCTATGGCTACACCTTC
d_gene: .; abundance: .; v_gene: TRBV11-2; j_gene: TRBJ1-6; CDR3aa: CASSLEGRNSPLHF; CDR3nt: TGTGCCAGCAGCTTAGAAGGGAGAAATTCACCCCTCCACTTT